The rows below give T cell receptor beta chains drawn from one sample of a study of blood T cells in healthy people across ages. TCRdb used MiXCR to reprocess the 5' RACE reads, holding one entry per CDR3 protein. In the table there are about 730,000 distinct CDR3 sequences, 43% of which are singletons. Sequenced: blood. The origin of the receptors is a woman in her sixties or seventies in good health. The CDR3 runs from the conserved cysteine through the conserved F or W. Fields, in order: D gene, V gene, clone size, J gene, CDR3 protein, CDR3 DNA. D genes are given only for firm matches. The size of a clone is reported for some rows only, either as once, few or many, or as a class for expanded clones.

TRBD2,TRBV11-2,-,TRBJ2-1,CASSSNGLAGESYNEQFF,TGTGCCAGCAGCTCCAACGGGTTAGCGGGAGAGTCCTACAATGAGCAGTTCTTC
TRBD2,TRBV27,-,TRBJ2-1,CASTFLGSAGGSYNEQFF,TGTGCCAGCACCTTTTTGGGGTCCGCGGGAGGATCCTACAATGAGCAGTTCTTC
TRBD2,TRBV20-1,once,TRBJ2-1,CSATISGGAENEQFF,TGCAGTGCTACGATTAGCGGGGGGGCTGAAAATGAGCAGTTCTTC
TRBD2,TRBV5-1,-,TRBJ2-1,CASRISGLANEQFF,TGCGCCAGCAGAATTAGCGGGCTGGCCAATGAGCAGTTCTTC
-,TRBV11-2,-,TRBJ1-1,CASSLDPGRSVAFF,TGTGCCAGCAGCTTAGACCCAGGGCGGTCGGTAGCTTTCTTT
TRBD2,TRBV7-2,-,TRBJ2-5,CASRPPGTSGGAMYF,TGTGCCAGCAGACCCCCCGGGACTAGCGGGGGGGCGATGTACTTC
TRBD2,TRBV24-1,-,TRBJ2-5,CATSEISGTSDKETQYF,TGTGCCACCAGTGAGATATCCGGGACTAGTGACAAAGAGACCCAGTACTTC
TRBD2,TRBV20-1,-,TRBJ2-3,CRGGVGDTQYF,TGCAGGGGGGGGGTCGGAGATACGCAGTATTTT
-,TRBV20-1,few,TRBJ1-4,CSARGGSGNEKLFF,TGCAGTGCTAGAGGCGGTTCAGGCAATGAAAAACTGTTTTTT
TRBD1,TRBV7-2,few,TRBJ1-5,CASSPDRDWQPQHF,TGTGCCAGCAGCCCCGACAGGGACTGGCAGCCCCAGCATTTT
TRBD1,TRBV4-2,once,TRBJ2-7,CASSQEAQGVSYEQYF,TGTGCCAGCAGCCAGGAAGCACAGGGGGTCTCCTACGAGCAGTACTTC
-,TRBV11-2,few,TRBJ1-5,CASSFGPGKGQPQHF,TGTGCCAGCAGCTTTGGACCAGGGAAGGGTCAGCCCCAGCATTTT
TRBD1,TRBV20-1,-,TRBJ1-2,CSARDFRTGGLGGYTF,TGCAGTGCTAGAGATTTCCGGACAGGGGGTCTTGGTGGCTACACCTTC
-,TRBV7-3,-,TRBJ1-1,CASSLDGSMNTEAFF,TGTGCCAGCAGCCTGGACGGGAGCATGAACACTGAAGCTTTCTTT
-,TRBV12-3/TRBV12-4,many,TRBJ2-1,CASRSGAQQFF,TGTGCCAGCAGGTCGGGGGCCCAGCAGTTCTTC
TRBD1,TRBV6-1,-,TRBJ1-1,CASLDTGGTEAFF,TGTGCCAGCCTCGACACAGGGGGCACTGAAGCTTTCTTT
-,TRBV28,-,TRBJ2-3,CASSPIRLSTDTQYF,TGTGCCAGCAGTCCCATTAGACTAAGCACAGATACGCAGTATTTT
TRBD2,TRBV24-1,many,TRBJ2-1,CATSDLFSGREWQFF,TGTGCCACCAGTGATTTGTTCTCCGGGCGGGAGTGGCAGTTCTTC
-,TRBV21-1,few,TRBJ2-3,CASSTRQVPDTQYF,TGTGCCAGCAGCACCCGACAGGTTCCAGATACGCAGTATTTT
TRBD1,TRBV2,-,TRBJ1-4,CASSEEGQVNEKLFF,TGTGCCAGCAGTGAAGAGGGACAGGTTAATGAAAAACTGTTTTTT
-,TRBV5-1,-,TRBJ2-7,CASSWPGATNFLYEQYF,TGCGCCAGCAGCTGGCCCGGGGCCACGAACTTTCTCTACGAGCAGTACTTC
TRBD1,TRBV5-1,few,TRBJ2-5,CASSALRDRDQETQYF,TGCGCCAGCAGCGCCCTCCGGGACAGGGACCAAGAGACCCAGTACTTC
TRBD1,TRBV7-2,-,TRBJ1-5,CASSHGQGIGQPQHF,TGTGCCAGCAGCCACGGACAGGGGATTGGCCAGCCCCAGCATTTT
TRBD1,TRBV14,-,TRBJ1-2,CASSDRGREINYGYTF,TGTGCCAGCAGCGACAGGGGGCGAGAGATTAACTATGGCTACACCTTC
-,TRBV3-1,few,TRBJ2-1,CASSQLAAYNEQFF,TGTGCCAGCAGCCAACTAGCCGCCTACAATGAGCAGTTCTTC
-,TRBV11-2,-,TRBJ2-3,CASSSEQSPDTQYF,TGTGCCAGCAGCTCGGAACAGTCCCCAGATACGCAGTATTTT
-,TRBV25-1,-,TRBJ2-2,CASSEGRAVTGELFF,TGTGCCAGCAGTGAGGGTAGGGCGGTCACCGGGGAGCTGTTTTTT
-,TRBV20-1,-,TRBJ1-2,CSAPRVLGHGYTF,TGCAGTGCTCCCCGGGTACTAGGGCATGGCTACACCTTC
TRBD2,TRBV7-3,-,TRBJ2-7,CASSLGPRLAGAYEQYF,TGTGCCAGCAGCTTGGGGCCGAGACTAGCGGGAGCGTACGAGCAGTACTTC
TRBD1,TRBV10-3,-,TRBJ2-7,CAISDRGQGFAYEQYF,TGTGCCATCAGTGATCGCGGACAGGGGTTCGCCTACGAGCAGTACTTC
-,TRBV7-3,once,TRBJ2-2,CASRLSGTGELFF,TGTGCCAGCAGGCTCAGTGGGACCGGGGAGCTGTTTTTT
-,TRBV7-9,-,TRBJ1-6,CASSLDPGVRTPLHF,TGTGCCAGCAGCTTAGATCCAGGGGTTCGGACACCCCTCCACTTT
-,TRBV20-1,-,TRBJ2-1,CSAKKTRSSYNEQFF,TGCAGTGCCAAAAAGACGAGGAGCTCCTACAATGAGCAGTTCTTC
-,TRBV9,-,TRBJ2-1,CASSPREVARDTQETQFF,TGTGCCAGCAGCCCCCGTGAAGTAGCGAGGGACACCCAAGAGACCCAGTTCTTC
TRBD2,TRBV15,-,TRBJ2-5,CATSRWTSGGQETQYF,TGTGCCACCAGCAGATGGACTAGCGGGGGACAAGAGACCCAGTACTTC
-,TRBV3-1,few,TRBJ2-5,CASSQSPMAGSGTQYF,TGTGCCAGCAGCCAAAGCCCCATGGCGGGTTCTGGGACCCAGTACTTC
-,TRBV12-3/TRBV12-4,-,TRBJ1-2,CASRRSGGGYTF,TGTGCCAGCCGCCGGTCCGGCGGTGGCTACACCTTC
-,TRBV12-3/TRBV12-4,-,TRBJ2-5,CASSFERAETQYF,TGTGCCAGCAGTTTCGAAAGGGCAGAGACCCAGTACTTC
-,TRBV9,-,TRBJ2-5,CASSVESEASRYEQYF,TGTGCCAGCAGCGTAGAGAGCGAGGCATCGCGGTATGAGCAGTACTTC
TRBD1,TRBV3-1,-,TRBJ1-2,CASSQEALQGAGYGYTF,TGTGCCAGCAGCCAAGAGGCCCTACAGGGGGCGGGCTATGGCTACACCTTC
-,TRBV21-1,many,TRBJ2-7,CASSRTFRDNSYEQYF,TGTGCCAGCAGCAGAACCTTCCGGGACAACTCCTACGAGCAGTACTTC
-,TRBV29-1,-,TRBJ1-5,CSVGMGLEQPQHF,TGCAGCGTTGGAATGGGGCTGGAACAGCCCCAGCATTTT